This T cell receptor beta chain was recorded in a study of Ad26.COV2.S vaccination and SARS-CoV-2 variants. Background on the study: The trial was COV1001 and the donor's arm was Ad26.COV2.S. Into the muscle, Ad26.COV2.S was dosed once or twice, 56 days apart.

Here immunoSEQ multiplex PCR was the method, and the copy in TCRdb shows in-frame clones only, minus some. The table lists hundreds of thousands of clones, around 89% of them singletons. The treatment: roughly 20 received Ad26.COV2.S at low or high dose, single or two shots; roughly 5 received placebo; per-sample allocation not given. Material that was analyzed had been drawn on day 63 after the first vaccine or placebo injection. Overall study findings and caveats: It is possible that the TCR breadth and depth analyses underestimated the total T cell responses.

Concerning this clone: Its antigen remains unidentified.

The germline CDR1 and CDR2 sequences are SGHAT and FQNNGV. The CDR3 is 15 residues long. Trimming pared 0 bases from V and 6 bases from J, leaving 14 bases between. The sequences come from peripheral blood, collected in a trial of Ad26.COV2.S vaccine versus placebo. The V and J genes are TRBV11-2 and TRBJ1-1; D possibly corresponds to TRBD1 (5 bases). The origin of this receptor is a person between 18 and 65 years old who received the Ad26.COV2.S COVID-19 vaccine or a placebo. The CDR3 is CASSLEFIGTAEAFF. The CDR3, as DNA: TGTGCCAGCAGCTTAGAATTCATAGGGACCGCTGAAGCTTTCTTT.